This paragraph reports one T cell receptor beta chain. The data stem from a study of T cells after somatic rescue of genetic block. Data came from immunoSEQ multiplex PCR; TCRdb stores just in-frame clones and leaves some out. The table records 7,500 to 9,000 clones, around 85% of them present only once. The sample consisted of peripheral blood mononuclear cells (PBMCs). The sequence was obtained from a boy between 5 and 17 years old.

The CDR3 sequence: CASSLGQLVYGYTF. CDR3 nucleotide sequence: TGTGCCAGCAGCTTGGGACAGCTCGTATATGGCTACACCTTC. The rearrangement joins TRBV7-8 to TRBJ1-2; 7 bases line up with TRBD1. Germline V CDR1 and CDR2: SGHVS, FQNEAQ. CDR3 length: 14 amino acids. J lost 5 bases, V lost 3 bases, and 6 bases had no gene match.